These 22 T cell receptor beta chains were sequenced from one sample in a study of T cells after somatic rescue of genetic block. Profiled with immunoSEQ multiplex PCR; TCRdb holds only in-frame clones, not every one. The sample has about 70,000 clones; about 92% are singletons. Sequenced: peripheral blood mononuclear cells (PBMCs). These receptor sequences come from a man aged 40-49 years.

The chain carries TRBV27 and TRBJ1-5; D possibly corresponds to TRBD1 (5 bases). V lost 5 bases to trimming and J lost 2 bases, with 13 bases between them. The CDR3 spans 15 residues. Germline CDR1 reads MNHEY; CDR2 reads SMNVEV (reference sequence). In DNA form, the CDR3 reads TGTGCCAGCAGTAGGATGCGAGGGGGCAATCAGCCCCAGCATTTT. Protein: CASSRMRGGNQPQHF.

V and J are TRBV5-4 and TRBJ2-7; TRBD1 matches 8 bases. This CDR3 is built from 14 residues. V was clipped by 0 bases and J by 5 bases; unmatched bases: 4. CDR1 and CDR2 from the germline V gene are SGHNT and YYREEE (reference sequence). CDR3 DNA: TGTGCCAGCAGCTTGGCCGGGACAGGTGACGAGCAGTACTTC. Translated: CASSLAGTGDEQYF.

V is TRBV7-8 and J is TRBJ2-7; D perhaps matches TRBD1 (6 bases). The length of the CDR3 is 14 residues. Germline assignment: CDR1 SGHVS and CDR2 FQNEAQ. Trimming left V 5 bases short and J 2 bases short, with 13 bases between. The CDR3 DNA reads TGTGCCAGCAGCCTAGGAGGACAGCCCTACGAGCAGTACTTC. Translating it yields CASSLGGQPYEQYF.

The CDR3 nucleotides are TGCGCCAGCAGCTTGGTAAGCGGGGCTGGCGATGAGCAGTTCTTC. Protein: CASSLVSGAGDEQFF. The V call is TRBV5-1, the J call TRBJ2-1, with 7 bases aligning to TRBD2. The germline V gene encodes CDR1 SGHRS and CDR2 YFSETQ. The CDR3 contains 15 residues. Unmatched junction bases numbered 8, after V lost 0 bases and J lost 8 bases.

This chain links TRBV14 with TRBJ1-2; no definite D call. Germline assignment: CDR1 SGHDN and CDR2 FVKESK. V shed 0 bases and J shed 5 bases, with 13 bases lying between them. The CDR3 loop spans 15 amino acids. The CDR3 is CASSQDYGLFYGYTF. The CDR3 DNA reads as TGTGCCAGCAGCCAAGATTACGGTCTTTTTTATGGCTACACCTTC.

The V gene is TRBV4-3, the J gene TRBJ2-1, with D uncertain. V shed 1 base and J shed 2 bases, with 9 bases lying between them. Germline V CDR1 and CDR2: LGHNA, YSLEER. This CDR3 has 15 residues. The CDR3 DNA is TGCGCCAGCAGCCAAGCTCTAGTACCCTACAATGAGCAGTTCTTC. Its translation is CASSQALVPYNEQFF.

This chain links TRBV7-3 with TRBJ2-1; TRBD2 matches 12 bases. V trimming: 4 bases; J trimming: 6 bases; junction bases outside the gene matches: 4. The CDR3 consists of 15 residues. Looked up from germline, CDR1 is SGHTA and CDR2 is FQGTGA. This chain's CDR3 is CASSSLAGGLNEQFF. CDR3 nucleotides: TGTGCCAGCAGCTCACTAGCGGGGGGCCTCAATGAGCAGTTCTTC.

The V call is TRBV6-1, the J call TRBJ2-7; 7 bases match TRBD2. This CDR3 comprises 15 residues. Unmatched junction bases numbered 11, after V lost 5 bases and J lost 4 bases. CDR1 MNHNS and CDR2 SASEGT come from the germline V gene. The CDR3: CASSPGGRIKYEQYF. CDR3 DNA sequence: TGTGCCAGCAGTCCGGGGGGTCGGATAAAGTACGAGCAGTACTTC.

The CDR3 sequence is CASSPGQGYEQYF. CDR3 DNA: TGTGCCAGCAGCCCGGGACAGGGTTACGAGCAGTACTTC. The chain couples TRBV27 to TRBJ2-7; TRBD1 agrees at 9 bases. The CDR3 is 13 residues long. Germline V gene lookup returns CDR1 MNHEY and CDR2 SMNVEV (reference sequence). V was pared by 6 bases and J by 4 bases, with 4 bases of the junction left unmatched.

The rearrangement joins TRBV10-2 to TRBJ1-6; D is possibly TRBD1 (5 bases). Germline assignment: CDR1 WSHSY and CDR2 SAAADI. Between the trimmed V and J ends, which lost 4 bases and 13 bases, there was a span of 14 bases. This CDR3 has 13 amino acids. The CDR3 DNA is TGCGCCAGCAGTGGCGGGACCCAGGGTCCCCTCCACTTT. It is translated as CASSGGTQGPLHF.

The count of this clone is one. V and J are TRBV5-6 and TRBJ2-7; D may be TRBD2 (6 bases). Germline CDR1 reads SGHDT; CDR2 reads YYEEEE. The germline V and J ends were trimmed by 2 bases and 6 bases, with 15 bases remaining between them. The CDR3 runs 14 residues. The CDR3 DNA is TGTGCCAGCAGCTTAGGATGGCGGGGTTTCGAGCAGTACTTC. Translated: CASSLGWRGFEQYF.

The CDR3 loop reads CASSVRQGISPYGYTF. The CDR3 region has the DNA TGTGCCAGCAGTGTCCGGCAGGGGATTTCCCCCTATGGCTACACCTTC. The V call is TRBV2, the J call TRBJ1-2; tentatively, D is TRBD1 (6 bases). The CDR3 runs 16 residues. Trimming cost V 4 bases and J 4 bases, with 19 bases left between them. CDR1 and CDR2 (germline): SNHLY, FYNNEI.

The V call is TRBV7-2, the J call TRBJ2-5, with D perhaps matching TRBD2 (5 bases). Germline loops: CDR1 SGHTA, CDR2 FQGNSA. This CDR3 contains 14 residues. Trimming removed 1 base at V and 5 bases at J, with 11 bases between. This CDR3 reads CASSLGRGMETQYF. The CDR3 nucleotides are TGTGCCAGCAGCTTAGGTCGGGGTATGGAGACCCAGTACTTC. The full variable domain, its missing parts supplied by reference TRBV7-2 and TRBJ2-5, is GAGVSQSPSNKVTEKGKDVELRCDPISGHTALYWYRQSLGQGLEFLIYFQGNSAPDKSGLPSDRFSAERTGGSVSTLTIQRTQQEDSAVYLCASSLGRGMETQYFGPGTRLLVL.

The genes are TRBV5-4 and TRBJ2-7, with D uncertain. V gave up 4 bases and J gave up 3 bases, with 20 bases separating them. Germline assignment: CDR1 SGHNT and CDR2 YYREEE (reference sequence). The CDR3 runs 16 residues. The CDR3 region is CASSRMGSRVVYEQYF. The DNA of the CDR3 is TGTGCCAGCAGCCGGATGGGTTCAAGGGTGGTCTACGAGCAGTACTTC.

The rearrangement uses TRBV29-1 and TRBJ2-7; the D call may be TRBD1 or TRBD2 (6 bases each). The CDR3 is made up of 13 amino acids. V was cut by 7 bases and J by 7 bases, with 20 bases left in between. The germline V gene has CDR1 SQVTM and CDR2 ANQGSEA. CDR3 protein: CSATLLGGWEQYF. The CDR3 DNA sequence: TGCAGCGCCACTTTGTTAGGGGGGTGGGAGCAGTACTTC.

This clone appeared once. The rearrangement joins TRBV5-1 to TRBJ2-2, with 7 bases lining up with TRBD1. Trimming removed 3 bases from V and 4 bases from J; junction bases left unmatched: 9. The germline gives CDR1 SGHRS, CDR2 YFSETQ. The CDR3 runs 16 residues. The CDR3 sequence: CASSSTTGLSTGELFF. Here the CDR3 DNA reads TGCGCCAGCAGCTCGACGACAGGGTTGTCCACCGGGGAGCTGTTTTTT.

This clone was seen a single time. This sequence joins TRBV10-3 and TRBJ2-5; TRBD2 aligns across 12 bases. Looked up from germline, CDR1 is ENHRY and CDR2 is SYGVKD. CDR3 size: 16 residues. With 0 bases clipped from V and 4 bases from J, the junction kept 3 bases outside the gene matches. Here the CDR3 reads CAISESSSGGGETQYF. The CDR3 DNA is TGTGCCATCAGTGAGTCATCTAGCGGGGGGGGAGAGACCCAGTACTTC.

The chain joins TRBV2 to TRBJ1-2; 9 bases are shared with TRBD1. Germline-derived CDR1 and CDR2 are SNHLY and FYNNEI. The CDR3 runs 13 residues. V was pared by 8 bases and J by 8 bases, with 9 bases of the junction left unmatched. This CDR3 reads CASLTDRGRGYTF. CDR3 nucleotide sequence: TGTGCCAGCCTAACCGACAGGGGGAGAGGCTACACCTTC. The entire variable domain, with the rest obtained from reference TRBV2 and TRBJ1-2, is as follows: EPEVTQTPSHQVTQMGQEVILRCVPISNHLYFYWYRQILGQKVEFLVSFYNNEISEKSEIFDDQFSVERPDGSNFTLKIRSTKLEDSAMYFCASLTDRGRGYTFGSGTRLTVV.

This clone was found a few times. J is TRBJ2-4 and V is TRBV2; D not resolved. Germline CDR1 and CDR2: SNHLY and FYNNEI. The CDR3 length is 11 residues. V was pared by 4 bases and J by 6 bases, with 4 bases between. The CDR3 DNA is TGTGCCAGCAGTGCGTTAAACATTCAGTACTTC. The encoded protein is CASSALNIQYF.

This clone was counted a single time. This chain joins TRBV1 and TRBJ2-1; TRBD2 was called by the table and not checked on the DNA. TRBV1 is noted as a pseudogene. This CDR3 contains 16 residues. The CDR3, as DNA: TGCACCAGCAGCCAAGATACTAGCGGGACATACAATGAGCAGTTCTTC. It yields the protein CTSSQDTSGTYNEQFF.

The chain joins TRBV7-9 to TRBJ2-3; D ambiguous. The length of the CDR3 is 12 residues. Germline lookup yields CDR1 SEHNR and CDR2 FQNEAQ (reference sequence). V was clipped by 9 bases and J by 0 bases, with 7 bases between them. The CDR3 sequence: CASTTSTDTQYF. The CDR3 coding sequence is TGTGCCAGTACAACTAGCACAGATACGCAGTATTTT.

The V call is TRBV5-4, the J call TRBJ2-7; D tentatively fits TRBD1 or TRBD2 (6 bases each). The CDR3 is made up of 14 amino acids. Trimming took off 9 bases at V and 0 bases at J, with 16 bases between the two ends. Germline V lookup: CDR1 SGHNT, CDR2 YYREEE (reference sequence). This chain's CDR3 is CATGALGSSYEQYF. The CDR3 bases are TGTGCCACGGGGGCACTAGGGAGCTCCTACGAGCAGTACTTC. Combining the CDR3 with reference TRBV5-4 and TRBJ2-7 gives the whole variable domain ETGVTQSPTHLIKTRGQQVTLRCSSQSGHNTVSWYQQALGQGPQFIFQYYREEENGRGNFPPRFSGLQFPNYSSELNVNALELDDSALYLCATGALGSSYEQYFGPGTRLTVT.